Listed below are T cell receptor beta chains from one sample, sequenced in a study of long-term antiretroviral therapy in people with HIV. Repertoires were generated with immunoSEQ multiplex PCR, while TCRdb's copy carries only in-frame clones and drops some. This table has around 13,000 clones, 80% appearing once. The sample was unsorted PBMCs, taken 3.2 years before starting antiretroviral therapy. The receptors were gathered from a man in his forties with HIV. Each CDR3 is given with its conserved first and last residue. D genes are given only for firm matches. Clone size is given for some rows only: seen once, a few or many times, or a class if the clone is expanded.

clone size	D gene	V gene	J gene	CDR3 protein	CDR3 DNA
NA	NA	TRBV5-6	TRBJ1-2	CASSRQGYYGYTF	TGTGCCAGCAGCCGCCAGGGCTACTATGGCTACACCTTC
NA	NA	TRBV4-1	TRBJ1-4	CASSQEESAGIREKLFF	TGCGCCAGCAGCCAAGAAGAGAGTGCGGGCATTCGGGAAAAACTGTTTTTT
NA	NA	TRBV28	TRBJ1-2	CASSSTGLYGYTF	TGTGCCAGCAGTTCTACAGGGTTATATGGCTACACCTTC
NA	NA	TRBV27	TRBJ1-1	CASSLGEDIAF	TGTGCCAGCAGCTTAGGGGAGGACATAGCCTTT
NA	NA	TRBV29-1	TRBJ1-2	CSVGDGNYGYTF	TGCAGCGTGGGGGACGGCAACTATGGCTACACCTTC
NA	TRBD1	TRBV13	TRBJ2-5	CASSIGTGETQYF	TGTGCCAGCAGCATAGGGACAGGGGAGACCCAGTACTTC
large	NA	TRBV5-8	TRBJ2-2	CASSLKGRENTGELFF	TGTGCCAGCAGCTTAAAGGGACGGGAGAACACCGGGGAGCTGTTTTTT
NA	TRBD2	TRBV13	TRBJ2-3	CASSSSLASGGQLDTQYF	TGTGCCAGCAGCTCCTCACTGGCTAGCGGTGGGCAATTAGATACGCAGTATTTT
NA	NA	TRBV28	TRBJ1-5	CASSLADSNQPQHF	TGTGCCAGCAGTTTGGCCGACAGCAATCAGCCCCAGCATTTT
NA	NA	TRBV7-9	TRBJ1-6	CASSLVGNSPLHF	TGTGCCAGCAGCCTAGTGGGCAATTCACCCCTCCACTTT
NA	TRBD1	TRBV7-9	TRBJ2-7	CASSPGTGDEYEQYF	TGTGCCAGCAGCCCTGGGACAGGGGACGAGTACGAGCAGTACTTC
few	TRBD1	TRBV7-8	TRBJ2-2	CASSLRDRGYGGELFF	TGTGCCAGCAGCTTGAGGGACAGGGGGTACGGCGGGGAGCTGTTTTTT
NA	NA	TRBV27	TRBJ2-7	CASSLSRGTITYEQYF	TGTGCCAGCAGTTTATCGCGCGGGACGATAACCTACGAGCAGTACTTC
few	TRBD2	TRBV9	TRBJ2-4	CASSVEWEGIQYF	TGTGCCAGCAGCGTAGAGTGGGAGGGAATTCAGTACTTC
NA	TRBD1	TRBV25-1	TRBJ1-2	CASSAGTATLHGYTF	TGTGCCAGCAGCGCAGGGACAGCGACCCTCCATGGCTACACCTTC
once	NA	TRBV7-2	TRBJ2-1	CASSWETPYNEQFF	TGTGCCAGCAGCTGGGAAACACCCTACAATGAGCAGTTCTTC
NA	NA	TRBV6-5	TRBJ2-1	CASSYAGPYYNEQFF	TGTGCCAGCAGTTACGCGGGGCCCTACTACAATGAGCAGTTCTTC
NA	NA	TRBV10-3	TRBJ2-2	CAISDSVGGELFF	TGTGCCATCAGTGATAGCGTAGGCGGGGAGCTGTTTTTT
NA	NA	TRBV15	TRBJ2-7	CATSRDPPGDSYEQYF	TGTGCCACCAGCAGAGATCCCCCCGGGGACTCCTACGAGCAGTACTTC
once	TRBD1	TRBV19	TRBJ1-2	CASISADRGWNGYTF	TGTGCCAGTATATCGGCTGACAGGGGCTGGAATGGCTACACCTTC
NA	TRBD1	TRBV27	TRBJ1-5	CASSLSRTGFNQPQHF	TGTGCCAGCAGTTTATCCCGGACAGGGTTCAATCAGCCCCAGCATTTT
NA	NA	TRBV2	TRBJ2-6	CASSEARSSGANVLTF	TGTGCCAGCAGTGAAGCTCGGAGCTCTGGGGCCAACGTCCTGACTTTC
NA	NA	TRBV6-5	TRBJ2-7	CASSSPPGGSYEQYF	TGTGCCAGCAGTTCCCCCCCAGGCGGCTCCTACGAGCAGTACTTC
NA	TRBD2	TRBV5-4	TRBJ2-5	CASSLGLLAGAQETQYF	TGTGCCAGCAGCTTGGGACTGTTAGCGGGGGCCCAAGAGACCCAGTACTTC